This note documents a single T cell receptor (beta chain) sequence. The antigen it recognizes is unknown. This record belongs to a study of CXCR3-negative and CXCR3-positive naive CD8 T cells (dated by TCRdb to the late 2010s). General notes on the study: About 150 million TRB reads were obtained in total, roughly 1.5 +/- 0.3 million reads per library. The TRBV-TRBJ cluster analysis covered naive subsets from roughly five donors and memory cells from 3 donors. Data from ten to twelve donors, pooled across two independent experiments, went into the diversity and physicochemical repertoire analyses.

Sequencing relied on a NextSeq 550. The Human TCR Profiling Kit (MiLaboratory) was used to prepare UMI-labeled 5' RACE TRB cDNA libraries. cDNA synthesis used the entire amount of extracted RNA, and PCR amplification then used the entire amount of cDNA produced. Libraries were prepared in parallel with an identical number of PCR cycles. The published analysis was carried out like this. With a requirement of at least two reads per UMI, MIGEC and MiXCR extracted about 50,000 +/- 10,000 unique UMI-labeled TRB cDNA molecules per library. On average, each library contained about 40,000 +/- 10,000 functional in-frame TRB CDR3 nucleotide clonotypes without stop codons. Diversity metrics, including normalized Shannon-Wiener and Chao1, were computed in VDJtools after downsampling to 5000 UMI-labeled TRB molecules per sample. VDJtools computed clonotype-size-weighted physicochemical properties of the central five CDR3 residues: interaction energy, strength, volume and Kidera factor 4. TCRdb reprocessed the reads, and each CDR3 protein sequence is entered once, without DNA. TCRdb assigned the V and J calls; the authors' analysis was not used. The data table for this sample lists over 40,000 distinct CDR3 sequences. 1.5% to 2% of the sample is in the top ten clones.

General findings and caveats noted by the study authors: TRB CDR3s from CXCR3-positive naive cells showed higher hydrophobicity (lower Kidera factor 4), lower energy, and higher strength and volume indices than CXCR3-negative naive cells. CXCR3 expression partially decreased after cryopreservation, so most assays used freshly isolated PBMCs. Because surface CD5, which has been linked to self-reactivity in mice, was comparable between naive subsets, TCR interaction strength was also inferred from TRB CDR3 physicochemical properties. Both naive subsets had comparably high repertoire diversity, while memory CD8+ T cells had much lower repertoire diversity. Similar TRBV-TRBJ usage was shown by naive CXCR3-negative and CXCR3-positive cells from the same donor, whereas distinct patterns were shown by memory cells.

For each CD8+ T cell subset, flow sorting was done in triplicate, and about 300,000 cells per subset went directly into RLT lysis buffer. Naive CD8+ T cells were defined stringently as CD45RO-CCR7+CD27+CD95- to exclude memory contaminants. Standard density gradient centrifugation was used to isolate peripheral blood mononuclear cells from buffy coats. Naive CXCR3-negative and CXCR3-positive CD8+ T cells were flow-sorted using a FACSAria III. Total RNA was extracted from sorted cells using an RNeasy Mini Kit. From cysteine to phenylalanine, the CDR3 is 15 amino acids long. DNA is not recorded here. Via the germline V gene, CDR1 is MDHEN and CDR2 SYDVKM.

This receptor was identified in a human donor in good health. Some clones in this sample may be carry-over from other donors' samples. The rearrangement joined TRBV28 to TRBJ1-1; the D gene TCRdb calls, TRBD1, cannot be checked with no DNA. Sequenced sample: naive CXCR3- CD8+ T cells from blood. The intended sense of this specimen's cell subset or site label: CD45RO-CCR7+CD27+CD95- naive CD8+ T cells lacking CXCR3 (TNR3-). CDR3 region: CASSPPGDVVTEAFF.